The entry below describes one TCR beta chain. Authors' analysis steps: Amplification from reference gene primers served as the basis for estimated nucleated cell counts. The repertoire was sequenced with immunoSEQ multiplex PCR; TCRdb's copy has only in-frame clones and lacks some. V and J calls and clone size are as listed in that table; D and trimming were resolved from the DNA. In the table there are more than 35,000 clones, 75% to 85% of which are singletons. This specimen belongs to a study of blood T cell repertoires in COVID-19. For the study at large: The origin of the acute and convalescent COVID-19 samples was the United States, Italy and Spain. In each case, the material was cDNA or gDNA derived from T cells, B-cell-depleted T cells, or PBMCs.

Germline-derived CDR1 and CDR2 are SGHVS and FQNEAQ. The CDR3 is 17 residues long. V was clipped by 5 bases and J by 1 base; unmatched bases: 7. The source of this sequence is a woman between 65 and 79 years old with acute or convalescent COVID-19. The sample comprised peripheral blood. V usage is TRBV7-8 and J usage is TRBJ2-1; 11 nucleotides align to TRBD2. The CDR3 protein is CASSPLAGGGSYNEQFF. For the CDR3, the DNA is TGTGCCAGCAGCCCTCTAGCGGGGGGTGGGTCCTACAATGAGCAGTTCTTC.